Sequencing of this T cell receptor beta chain was carried out in a study of response to subunit inactivated influenza vaccine. The study, taken as a whole, reports: Authors suggested few new T cells are recruited by each seasonal influenza vaccination.

From the RT-PCR reads, TCRdb called clonotypes with MiXCR, one entry per CDR3 protein. This table holds more than 700,000 distinct CDR3 sequences, less than 25% found once. A remark on this clonotype: The antigen is not known.

CDR1 is MNHEY, CDR2 SVGEGT, per germline. The V gene lost 0 bases and the J gene lost 0 bases, with 12 bases spanning the gap. The CDR3 runs 16 residues. J is TRBJ2-7 and V is TRBV6-2 or TRBV6-3, with D perhaps TRBD2 (5 bases). This clonotype was obtained from a man between 50 and 59 years old who received an inactivated influenza vaccine. The sample consisted of PBMCs from blood, taken 4 to 6 days after vaccination. The CDR3 loop reads CASSYSNTGSSYEQYF. DNA of the CDR3: TGTGCCAGCAGTTACTCGAACACGGGGAGCTCCTACGAGCAGTACTTC.